This T cell receptor (beta chain) was retrieved from a study of blood T cell repertoires in COVID-19. For the study at large: The samples span acute and convalescent COVID-19 from the United States, Italy and Spain.

In the study's own analysis: Estimates of nucleated cell counts were drawn from the amplification of reference gene primers. Only in-frame clones appear in the TCRdb table, and some are missing; sequencing was by immunoSEQ multiplex PCR. The V and J calls and clone size come from that table; D and trimming were worked out from the DNA. The data contain 200,000 to 250,000 clones, approximately 90% of them singletons. CDR3 size: 16 residues. CDR1 is SGHTA and CDR2 is FQGNSA in the germline V gene. With V trimmed by 1 base and J by 3 bases, 6 bases remained unmatched. Enrollment of patients from Seattle took place during active infection, with longitudinal follow-up.

The TCR sequence derives from a man between 25 and 39 years old with COVID-19, enrolled during active disease. Sequenced sample: peripheral blood. This rearrangement joins TRBV7-2 to TRBJ2-7; 10 bases match TRBD2. CDR3 loop: CASSLGVPSGGYEQYF. CDR3 nucleotides: TGTGCCAGCAGCTTAGGAGTGCCTAGCGGGGGCTACGAGCAGTACTTC. Supplemented by reference TRBV7-2 and TRBJ2-7, the full variable domain reads GAGVSQSPSNKVTEKGKDVELRCDPISGHTALYWYRQSLGQGLEFLIYFQGNSAPDKSGLPSDRFSAERTGGSVSTLTIQRTQQEDSAVYLCASSLGVPSGGYEQYFGPGTRLTVT.